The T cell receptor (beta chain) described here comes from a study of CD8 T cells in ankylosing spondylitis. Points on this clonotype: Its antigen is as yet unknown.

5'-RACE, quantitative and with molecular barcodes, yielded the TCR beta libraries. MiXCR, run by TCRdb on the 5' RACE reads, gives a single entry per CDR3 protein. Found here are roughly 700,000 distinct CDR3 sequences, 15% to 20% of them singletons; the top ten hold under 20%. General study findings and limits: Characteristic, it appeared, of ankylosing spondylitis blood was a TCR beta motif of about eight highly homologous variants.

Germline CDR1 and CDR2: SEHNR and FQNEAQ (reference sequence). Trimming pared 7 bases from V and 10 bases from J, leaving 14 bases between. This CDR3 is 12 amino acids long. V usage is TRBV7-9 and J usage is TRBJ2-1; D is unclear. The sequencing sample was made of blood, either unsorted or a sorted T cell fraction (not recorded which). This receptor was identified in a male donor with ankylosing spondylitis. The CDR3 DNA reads TGTGCCAGCACCGCCTCTGGGAAGGAGCAGTTCTTC. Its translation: CASTASGKEQFF.